This record concerns one T cell receptor (beta chain) sequence. Between the trimmed V and J ends, which lost 7 bases and 4 bases, there was a span of 19 bases. This CDR3 has 14 amino acids. Germline V gene sequence: CDR1 SQVTM, CDR2 ANQGSEA. This specimen comes from a study of blood T cell repertoires in COVID-19. Sequencing was performed with immunoSEQ multiplex PCR; in TCRdb, only in-frame clones are kept and a portion is missing. The repertoire has fewer than 250,000 clones, 80% to 90% of them found once; the top ten carry 7.6%. Sequenced sample: peripheral blood. J is TRBJ2-5 and V is TRBV29-1; a weak D match, TRBD2 (5 bases). The receptor was isolated from a woman aged 45 to 65 with active or convalescent COVID-19. The CDR3 coding sequence is TGCAGCGCCCGGCGGCTCTCAGCGGCAGAGACCCAGTACTTC. Translating gives CSARRLSAAETQYF.